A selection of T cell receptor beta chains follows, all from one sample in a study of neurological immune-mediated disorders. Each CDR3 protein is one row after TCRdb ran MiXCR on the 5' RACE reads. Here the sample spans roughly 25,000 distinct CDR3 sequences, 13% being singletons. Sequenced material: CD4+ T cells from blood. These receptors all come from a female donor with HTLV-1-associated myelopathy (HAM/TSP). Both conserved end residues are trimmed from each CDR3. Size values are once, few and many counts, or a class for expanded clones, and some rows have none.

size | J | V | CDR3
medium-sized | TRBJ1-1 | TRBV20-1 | SARAPTGSGSAF
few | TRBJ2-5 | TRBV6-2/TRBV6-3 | ASSLAGVKETQY
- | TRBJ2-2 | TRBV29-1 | SVEADAKLF
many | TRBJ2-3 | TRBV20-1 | SALKIGTSGTDTQY
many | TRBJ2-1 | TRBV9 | ASSVAGGRGTYNEQF
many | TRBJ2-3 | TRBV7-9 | ASSFIVAGRTDTQY
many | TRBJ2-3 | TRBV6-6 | ASSPRRGGGADTQY
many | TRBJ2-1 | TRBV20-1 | SASSREAGGYNEQF
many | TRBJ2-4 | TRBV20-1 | SARAPGAH
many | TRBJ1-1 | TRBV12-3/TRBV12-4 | ASSSMNTEAF
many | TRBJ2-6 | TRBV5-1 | ASSLQGASGANVLT
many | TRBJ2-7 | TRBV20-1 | SAREGSYEQY
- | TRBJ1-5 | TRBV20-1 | SARVGYGSQPQH
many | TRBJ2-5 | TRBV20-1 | SANLPSQETQY
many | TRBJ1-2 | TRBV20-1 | SAREGTGYYGYT
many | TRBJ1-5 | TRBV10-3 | AISDRPSNQPQH
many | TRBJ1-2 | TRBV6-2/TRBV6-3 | ASKTAQVYGYT
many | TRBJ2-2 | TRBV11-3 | ASSLEERLAGDTGELF
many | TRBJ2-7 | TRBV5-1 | ASSLGAGGQFYEQY
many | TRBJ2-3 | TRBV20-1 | SARDKGRDTQY
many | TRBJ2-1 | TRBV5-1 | ASSLEGQVSYNEQF
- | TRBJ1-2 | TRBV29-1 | SVDSSYGYT
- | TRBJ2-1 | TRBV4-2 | ASSQDSGGGLPF
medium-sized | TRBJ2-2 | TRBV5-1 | ASSLRLAGNTGELF